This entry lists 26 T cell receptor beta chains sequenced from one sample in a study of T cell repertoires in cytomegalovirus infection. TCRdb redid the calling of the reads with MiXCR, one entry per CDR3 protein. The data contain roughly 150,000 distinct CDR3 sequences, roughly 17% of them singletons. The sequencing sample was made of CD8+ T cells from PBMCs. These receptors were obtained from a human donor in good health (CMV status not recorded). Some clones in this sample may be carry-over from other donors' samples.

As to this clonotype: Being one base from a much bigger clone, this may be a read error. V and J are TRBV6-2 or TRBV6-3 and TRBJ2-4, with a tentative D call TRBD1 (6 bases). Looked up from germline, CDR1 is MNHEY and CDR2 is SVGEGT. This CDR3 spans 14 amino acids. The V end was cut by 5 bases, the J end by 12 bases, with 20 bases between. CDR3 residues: CASSPRDIDDSQYF. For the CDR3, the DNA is TGTGCCAGCAGTCCTCGGGACATCGATGACAGTCAGTACTTC.

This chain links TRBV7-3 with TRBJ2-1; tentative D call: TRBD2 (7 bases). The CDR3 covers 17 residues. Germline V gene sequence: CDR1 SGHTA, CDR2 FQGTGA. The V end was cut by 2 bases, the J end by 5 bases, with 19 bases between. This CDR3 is CASSLRSGGGPHNEQFF. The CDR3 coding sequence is TGTGCCAGCAGCTTACGATCGGGGGGCGGGCCCCACAATGAGCAGTTCTTC.

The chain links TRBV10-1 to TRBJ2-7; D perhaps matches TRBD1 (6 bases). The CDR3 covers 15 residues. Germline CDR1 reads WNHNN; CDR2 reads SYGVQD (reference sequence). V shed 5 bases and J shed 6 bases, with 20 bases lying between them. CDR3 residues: CASSKGLTGPGEQYF. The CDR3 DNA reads TGCGCCAGCAGTAAAGGCCTGACAGGCCCCGGCGAGCAGTACTTC.

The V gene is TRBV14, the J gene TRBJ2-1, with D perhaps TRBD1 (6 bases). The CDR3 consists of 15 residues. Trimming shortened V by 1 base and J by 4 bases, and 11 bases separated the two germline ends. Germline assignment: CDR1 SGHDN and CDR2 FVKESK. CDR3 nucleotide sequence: TGTGCCAGCAGCCAAGTAGGGGGAAAGTACAATGAGCAGTTCTTC. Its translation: CASSQVGGKYNEQFF.

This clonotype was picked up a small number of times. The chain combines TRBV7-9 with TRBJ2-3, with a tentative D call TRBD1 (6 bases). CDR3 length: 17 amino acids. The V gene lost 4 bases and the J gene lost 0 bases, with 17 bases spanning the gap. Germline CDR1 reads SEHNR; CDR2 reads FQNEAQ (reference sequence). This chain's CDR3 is CASSSPVDRTSTDTQYF. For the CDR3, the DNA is TGTGCCAGCAGCTCACCCGTCGACAGGACTAGCACAGATACGCAGTATTTT.

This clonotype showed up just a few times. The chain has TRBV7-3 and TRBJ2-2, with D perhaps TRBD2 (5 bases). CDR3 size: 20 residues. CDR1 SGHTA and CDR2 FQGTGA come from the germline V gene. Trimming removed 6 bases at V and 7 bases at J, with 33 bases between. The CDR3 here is CASSLLQWSRDQFRSGELFF. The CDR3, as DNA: TGTGCCAGCAGTTTACTCCAGTGGAGCCGGGATCAATTCCGGAGCGGGGAGCTGTTTTTT.

CDR3 in amino acids: CASSGPGANVLTF. The CDR3, as DNA: TGTGCCAGCAGCGGCCCTGGGGCCAACGTCCTGACTTTC. The chain has TRBV11-2 and TRBJ2-6; D unclear. Germline V gene data show CDR1 as SGHAT and CDR2 as FQNNGV. This CDR3 comprises 13 residues. V lost 5 bases and J lost 2, with 4 bases in between.

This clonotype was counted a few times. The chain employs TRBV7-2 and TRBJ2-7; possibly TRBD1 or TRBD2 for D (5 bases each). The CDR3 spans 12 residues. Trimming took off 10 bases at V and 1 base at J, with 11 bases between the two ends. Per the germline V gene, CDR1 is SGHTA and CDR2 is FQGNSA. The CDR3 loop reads CATLGRSYEQYF. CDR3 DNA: TGTGCCACTTTGGGACGGTCCTACGAGCAGTACTTC.

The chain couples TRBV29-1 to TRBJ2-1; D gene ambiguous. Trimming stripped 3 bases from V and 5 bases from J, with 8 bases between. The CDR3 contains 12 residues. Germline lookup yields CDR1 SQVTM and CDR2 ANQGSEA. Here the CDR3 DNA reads TGCAGCGTTGACCAGTTAAACAATGAGCAGTTCTTC. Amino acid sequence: CSVDQLNNEQFF.

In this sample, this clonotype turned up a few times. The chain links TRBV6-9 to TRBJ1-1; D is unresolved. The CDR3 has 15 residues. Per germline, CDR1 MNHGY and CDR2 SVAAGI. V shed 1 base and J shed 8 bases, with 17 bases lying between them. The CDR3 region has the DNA TGTGCCAGCAGTTATTGGGGTGGGAGGGTCTCAGAAGCTTTCTTT. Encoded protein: CASSYWGGRVSEAFF.

The CDR3 reads CSADGLAGNNEQFF. Here the CDR3 DNA reads TGCAGTGCTGACGGACTAGCGGGGAACAATGAGCAGTTCTTC. The V call is TRBV20-1, the J call TRBJ2-1, with 12 bases fitting TRBD2. CDR1 is DFQATT, CDR2 SNEGSKA, per germline (reference sequence). The CDR3 covers 14 residues. The V segment lost 5 bases and the J segment 5 bases; nucleotides outside the gene matches: 4.

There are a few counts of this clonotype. CDR3: CASSRGGGTGGNQGEQYF. In DNA, the CDR3 is TGTGCCAGCAGCCGAGGGGGAGGAACCGGGGGCAACCAAGGCGAGCAGTACTTC. The chain employs TRBV7-8 and TRBJ2-7, with D possibly called TRBD1 or TRBD2 (6 bases each). The germline V gene has CDR1 SGHVS and CDR2 FQNEAQ. The ends were cut back, 5 bases at V and 6 bases at J, with 29 bases in the middle. The CDR3 is made up of 18 amino acids.

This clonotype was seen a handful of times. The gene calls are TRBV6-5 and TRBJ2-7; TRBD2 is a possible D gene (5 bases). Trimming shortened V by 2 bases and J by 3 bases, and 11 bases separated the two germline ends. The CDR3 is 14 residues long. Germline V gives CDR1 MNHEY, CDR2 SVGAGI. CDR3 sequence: CASSYGTAVYEQYF. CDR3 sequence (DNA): TGTGCCAGCAGTTACGGAACAGCGGTCTACGAGCAGTACTTC.

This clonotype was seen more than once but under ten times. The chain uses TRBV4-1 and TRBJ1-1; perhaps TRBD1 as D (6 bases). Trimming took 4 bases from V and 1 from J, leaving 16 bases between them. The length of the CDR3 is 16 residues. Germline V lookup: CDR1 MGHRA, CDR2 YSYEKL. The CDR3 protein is CASSPFGQGKNTEAFF. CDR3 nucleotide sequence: TGCGCCAGCAGCCCCTTCGGCCAGGGGAAGAACACTGAAGCTTTCTTT.

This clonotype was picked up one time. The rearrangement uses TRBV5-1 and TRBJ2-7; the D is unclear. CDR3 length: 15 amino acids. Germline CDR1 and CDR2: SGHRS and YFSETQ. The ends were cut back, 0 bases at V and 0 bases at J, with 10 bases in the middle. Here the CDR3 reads CASSLAIPSSYEQYF. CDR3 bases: TGCGCCAGCAGCTTGGCAATCCCGAGCTCCTACGAGCAGTACTTC.

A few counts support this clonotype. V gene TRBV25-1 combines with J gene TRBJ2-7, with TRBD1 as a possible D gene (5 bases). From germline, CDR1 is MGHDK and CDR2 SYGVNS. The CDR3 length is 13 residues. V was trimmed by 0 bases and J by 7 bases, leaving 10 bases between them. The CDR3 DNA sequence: TGTGCCAGCAGTGAATACTTCCCAGGGGAGCAGTACTTC. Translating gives CASSEYFPGEQYF.

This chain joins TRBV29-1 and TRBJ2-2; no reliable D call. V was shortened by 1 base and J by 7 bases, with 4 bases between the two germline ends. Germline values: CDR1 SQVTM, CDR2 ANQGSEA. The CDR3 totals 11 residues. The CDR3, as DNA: TGCAGCGTTGAAGTTTACGGGGAGCTGTTTTTT. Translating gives CSVEVYGELFF.

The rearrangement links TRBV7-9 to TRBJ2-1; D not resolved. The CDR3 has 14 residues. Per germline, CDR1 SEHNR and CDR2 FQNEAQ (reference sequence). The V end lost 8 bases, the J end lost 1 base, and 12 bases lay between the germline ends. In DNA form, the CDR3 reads TGTGCCAGCGATCGGCCGTTTTCCTACAATGAGCAGTTCTTC. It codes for CASDRPFSYNEQFF. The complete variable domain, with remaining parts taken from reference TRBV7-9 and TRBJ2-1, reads DTGVSQNPRHKITKRGQNVTFRCDPISEHNRLYWYRQTLGQGPEFLTYFQNEAQLEKSRLLSDRFSAERPKGSFSTLEIQRTEQGDSAMYLCASDRPFSYNEQFFGPGTRLTVL.

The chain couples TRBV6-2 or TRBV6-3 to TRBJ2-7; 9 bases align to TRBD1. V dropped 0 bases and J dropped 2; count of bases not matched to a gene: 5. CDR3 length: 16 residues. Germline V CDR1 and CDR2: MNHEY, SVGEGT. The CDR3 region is CASSYSSGQGTYEQYF. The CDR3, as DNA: TGTGCCAGCAGTTACTCGTCGGGACAGGGTACCTACGAGCAGTACTTC.

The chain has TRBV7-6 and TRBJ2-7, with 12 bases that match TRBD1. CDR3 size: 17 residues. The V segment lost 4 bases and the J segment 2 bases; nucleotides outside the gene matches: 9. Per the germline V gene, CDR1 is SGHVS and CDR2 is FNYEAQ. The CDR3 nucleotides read TGTGCCAGCAGCTCTCCCTCCGGGACAGGGGGCGCCTACGAGCAGTACTTC. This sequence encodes CASSSPSGTGGAYEQYF. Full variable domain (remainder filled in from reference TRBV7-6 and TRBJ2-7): GAGVSQSPRYKVTKRGQDVALRCDPISGHVSLYWYRQALGQGPEFLTYFNYEAQQDKSGLPNDRFSAERPEGSISTLTIQRTEQRDSAMYRCASSSPSGTGGAYEQYFGPGTRLTVT.

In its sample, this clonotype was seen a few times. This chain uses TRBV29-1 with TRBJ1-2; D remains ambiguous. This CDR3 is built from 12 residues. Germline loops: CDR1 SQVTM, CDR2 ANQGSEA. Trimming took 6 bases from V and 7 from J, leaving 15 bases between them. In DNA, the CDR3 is TGCAGCGTCCCCAAGGAGATGGGTGGCTACACCTTC. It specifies CSVPKEMGGYTF. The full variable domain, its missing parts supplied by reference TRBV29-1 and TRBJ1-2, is SAVISQKPSRDICQRGTSLTIQCQVDSQVTMMFWYRQQPGQSLTLIATANQGSEATYESGFVIDKFPISRPNLTFSTLTVSNMSPEDSSIYLCSVPKEMGGYTFGSGTRLTVV.

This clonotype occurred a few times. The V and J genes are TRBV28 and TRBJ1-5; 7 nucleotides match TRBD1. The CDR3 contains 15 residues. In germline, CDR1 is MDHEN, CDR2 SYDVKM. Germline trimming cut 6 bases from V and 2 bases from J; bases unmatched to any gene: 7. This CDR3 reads CASRTGEGGNQPQHF. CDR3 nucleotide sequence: TGTGCCAGCAGAACAGGGGAGGGGGGCAATCAGCCCCAGCATTTT.

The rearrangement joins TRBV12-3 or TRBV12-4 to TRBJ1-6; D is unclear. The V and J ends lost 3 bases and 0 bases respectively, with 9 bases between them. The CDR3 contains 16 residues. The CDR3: CASSFSGSSYNSPLHF. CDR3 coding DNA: TGTGCCAGCAGTTTTTCGGGTAGCTCCTATAATTCACCCCTCCACTTT.

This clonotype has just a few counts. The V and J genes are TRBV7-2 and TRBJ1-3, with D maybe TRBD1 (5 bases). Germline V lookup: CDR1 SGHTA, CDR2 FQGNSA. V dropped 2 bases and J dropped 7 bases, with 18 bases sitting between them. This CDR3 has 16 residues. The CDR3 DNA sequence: TGTGCCAGCAGCTTACCTTCTAGGGGATTTGGGAACACCATATATTTT. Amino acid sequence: CASSLPSRGFGNTIYF.

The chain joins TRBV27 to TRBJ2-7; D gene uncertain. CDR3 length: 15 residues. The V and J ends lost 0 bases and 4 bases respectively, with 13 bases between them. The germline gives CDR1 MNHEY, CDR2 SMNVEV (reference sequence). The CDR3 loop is CASSLSQSRKYEQYF. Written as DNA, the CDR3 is TGTGCCAGCAGTTTATCGCAGTCTCGGAAGTACGAGCAGTACTTC.

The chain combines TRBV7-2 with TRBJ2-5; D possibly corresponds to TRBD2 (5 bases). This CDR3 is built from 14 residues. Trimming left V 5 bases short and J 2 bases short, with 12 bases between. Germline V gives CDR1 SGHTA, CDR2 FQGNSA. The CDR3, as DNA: TGTGCCAGCAGCACACCGCGAGGGCAAGAGACCCAGTACTTC. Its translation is CASSTPRGQETQYF.